This T cell receptor beta chain was found in a study of control samples from healthy donors and cancer patients. TCRdb keeps only in-frame clones here, not all; method: immunoSEQ multiplex PCR. Seen here are about 79,000 clones, roughly 93% observed once, and the top ten hold about 1.3%. This CDR3 contains 14 residues. Germline V lookup: CDR1 KGHSH, CDR2 LQKENI. As for this clone: A much larger clonotype is one base distant, so this may be a read error. In the same sample, other DNA sequences code for this CDR3.

The chain joins TRBV18 to TRBJ1-5; D not certain. This TCR was sampled from a woman between 40 and 50 years old with lung cancer. Sequencing input: PBMCs. This CDR3 reads CASSPPDSNQPQHF. CDR3 sequence (DNA): TGTGCCAGCTCACCACCGGATTCCAATCAGCCACAGCATTTT. The complete variable domain, with remaining parts taken from reference TRBV18 and TRBJ1-5, reads NAGVMQNPRHLVRRRGQEARLRCSPMKGHSHVYWYRQLPEEGLKFMVYLQKENIIDESGMPKERFSAEFPKEGPSILRIQQVVRGDSAAYFCASSPPDSNQPQHFGDGTRLSIL.